This TCR beta chain stems from a study of naive and memory T cell subsets. V was shortened by 3 bases and J by 6 bases, with 21 bases between the two germline ends. The length of the CDR3 is 15 residues. Germline CDR1 is DFQATT and CDR2 is SNEGSKA (reference sequence). This clonotype has a handful of counts. Its specificity is not known. General study results and limits: Especially in CD8 cells, naive repertoires contained a few larger clonotypes, possibly CD45RA-re-expressing memory cells.

CD8 T cells were positively selected from what remained after CD4 positive selection. Two oligonucleotides, mixed equimolar, formed the beta constant-region primer covering TRBC1 and TRBC2. Ligated cDNA was amplified by four rounds of PCR with nested alpha and beta constant-region primers and SP2. TCRdb called the UMI-ligation and nested PCR reads again in MiXCR, with one record for every CDR3 protein. The table shows 150,000 or so distinct CDR3 sequences, with about 23% occurring only once. This TCR derives from a human donor in good health. The V and J genes are TRBV20-1 and TRBJ2-7; D may be TRBD2 (5 bases). Sequencing was performed on naive CD4+ T cells from blood. CDR3 nucleotide sequence: TGCAGTGCTAGCAAAGGATCGGGGAGAATCTCCGAGCAGTACTTC. Its protein is CSASKGSGRISEQYF.